One sample yielded the 9 T cell receptor beta chains listed below, sequenced in a study of metastatic and nonmetastatic thyroid tumors. Using MiXCR, TCRdb reanalyzed the PCR reads. The sample includes some 24,000 clones, around 20% of them seen just once. Prior to thyroid surgery, none of the patients had received any treatment. Sequenced material: blood. The receptors were sampled from a male donor with papillary thyroid cancer or a benign thyroid nodule (not recorded which). Some clones in this sample may be carry-over from other donors' samples.

Judged by abundance, this clone is medium-sized. The rearrangement joins TRBV18 to TRBJ2-7; D is perhaps TRBD1 (6 bases). Per germline, CDR1 KGHSH and CDR2 LQKENI. The CDR3 runs to 14 residues. Trimming removed 4 bases from V and 6 bases from J, with 16 bases in between. This CDR3 is CASSLRQDPPEQYF. The CDR3 DNA follows: TGTGCCAGCTCACTTAGACAGGACCCGCCCGAGCAGTACTTC.

This clone has ten or more counts. V usage is TRBV5-6 and J usage is TRBJ2-5, with a possible D match to TRBD2 (7 bases). The CDR3 has 17 residues. V lost 4 bases and J lost 5, with 24 bases in between. Germline V gene sequence: CDR1 SGHDT, CDR2 YYEEEE. The CDR3 nucleotides are TGTGCCAGCAGCCCCACGAGGGGGGGGAGGTTGTTCGAGACCCAGTACTTC. It is translated as CASSPTRGGRLFETQYF.

V and J are TRBV18 and TRBJ1-1; D ambiguous. CDR1 KGHSH and CDR2 LQKENI come from the germline V gene. The CDR3 extends over 12 amino acids. The V end lost 4 bases, the J end lost 4 bases, and 7 bases lay between the germline ends. CDR3 in amino acids: CASSQEGTEAFF. The CDR3 DNA sequence: TGTGCCAGCTCACAAGAAGGCACTGAAGCTTTCTTT.

This clone is large within its sample. This chain links TRBV6-2 or TRBV6-3 with TRBJ1-5, with unresolved D. Per the germline V gene, CDR1 is MNHEY and CDR2 is SVGEGT. V was shortened by 8 bases and J by 0 bases, with 8 bases between the two germline ends. The CDR3 consists of 13 residues. The CDR3 nucleotides read TGTGCCAGCTCGGTGTATAGCAATCAGCCCCAGCATTTT. This translates into CASSVYSNQPQHF.

This clone came up many times. This chain connects TRBV10-3 to TRBJ2-1; 15 nucleotides agree with TRBD2. V lost 8 bases, J lost 1 base, and 0 bases stayed unmatched. Germline CDR1 and CDR2: ENHRY and SYGVKD. This CDR3 spans 15 amino acids. The CDR3 DNA is TGTGCCATCGGACTAGCGGGAGGGTCCTACAATGAGCAGTTCTTC. Protein: CAIGLAGGSYNEQFF.

This clone was detected many times. The genes are TRBV5-1 and TRBJ1-5; the D is unclear. CDR3 size: 13 residues. Trimming cost V 3 bases and J 6 bases, with 10 bases left between them. Germline V gives CDR1 SGHRS, CDR2 YFSETQ. Written as DNA, the CDR3 is TGCGCCAGCAGCTCCGTAGTAGGTCAGCCCCAGCATTTT. Translated, it gives CASSSVVGQPQHF.

This clone counts as medium-sized. This sequence joins TRBV6-5 and TRBJ2-7, with 7 bases that match TRBD2. Germline CDR1 and CDR2: MNHEY and SVGAGI. Trimming took 0 bases from V and 4 from J; bases not matched to a gene: 6. This CDR3 is built from 15 residues. CDR3 in amino acids: CASSYSAGEGYEQYF. The CDR3 coding sequence is TGTGCCAGCAGTTACTCTGCGGGAGAGGGATACGAGCAGTACTTC.

The chain employs TRBV11-3 and TRBJ2-3; D is ambiguous. This CDR3 has 13 residues. Looked up from germline, CDR1 is SGHNT and CDR2 is YENEEA. Trimming removed 0 bases at V and 5 bases at J, with 6 bases between. This CDR3 is CASSLEARDTQYF. The CDR3 DNA sequence: TGTGCCAGCAGCTTAGAAGCGAGAGATACGCAGTATTTT.

As concerns this clone: Other DNA sequences in this specimen translate into the identical CDR3. The genes are TRBV20-1 and TRBJ2-5; possibly TRBD2 for D (5 bases). The CDR3 length is 13 residues. The V end was cut by 5 bases, the J end by 8 bases, with 18 bases between. CDR1 DFQATT and CDR2 SNEGSKA come from the germline V gene (reference sequence). CDR3 in amino acids: CSAYPLVGGTQYF. The CDR3 region has the DNA TGCAGTGCTTACCCACTAGTCGGCGGTACCCAGTACTTC.